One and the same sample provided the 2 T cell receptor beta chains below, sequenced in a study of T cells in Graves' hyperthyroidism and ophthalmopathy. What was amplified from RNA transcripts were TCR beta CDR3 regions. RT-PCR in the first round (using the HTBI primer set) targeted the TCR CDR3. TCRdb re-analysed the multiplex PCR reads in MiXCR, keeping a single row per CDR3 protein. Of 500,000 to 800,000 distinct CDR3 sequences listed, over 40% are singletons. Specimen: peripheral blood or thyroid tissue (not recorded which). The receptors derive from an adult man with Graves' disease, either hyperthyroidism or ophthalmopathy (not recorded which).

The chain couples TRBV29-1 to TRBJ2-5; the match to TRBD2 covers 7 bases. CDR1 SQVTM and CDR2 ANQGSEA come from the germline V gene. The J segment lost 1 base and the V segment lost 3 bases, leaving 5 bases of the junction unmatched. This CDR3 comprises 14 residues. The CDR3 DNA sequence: TGCAGCGTTGATGGGAGGGACCTCCAAGAGACCCAGTACTTC. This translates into CSVDGRDLQETQYF.

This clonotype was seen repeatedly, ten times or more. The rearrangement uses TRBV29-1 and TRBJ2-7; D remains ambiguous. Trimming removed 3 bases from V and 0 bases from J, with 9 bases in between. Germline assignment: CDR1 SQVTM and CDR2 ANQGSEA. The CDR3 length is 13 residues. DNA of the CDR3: TGCAGCGTTGACACCCATGACTCCTACGAGCAGTACTTC. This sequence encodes CSVDTHDSYEQYF.